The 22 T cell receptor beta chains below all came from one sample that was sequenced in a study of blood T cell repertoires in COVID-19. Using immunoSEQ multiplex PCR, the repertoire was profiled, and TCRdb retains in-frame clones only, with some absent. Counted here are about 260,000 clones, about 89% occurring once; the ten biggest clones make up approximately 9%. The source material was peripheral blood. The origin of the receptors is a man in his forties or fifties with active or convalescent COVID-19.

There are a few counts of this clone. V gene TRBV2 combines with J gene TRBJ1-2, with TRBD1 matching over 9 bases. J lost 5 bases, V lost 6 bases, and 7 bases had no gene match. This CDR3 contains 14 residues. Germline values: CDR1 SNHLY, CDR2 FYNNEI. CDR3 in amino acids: CASRVTGGTYGYTF. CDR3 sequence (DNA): TGTGCCAGCAGGGTGACAGGGGGTACATATGGCTACACCTTC.

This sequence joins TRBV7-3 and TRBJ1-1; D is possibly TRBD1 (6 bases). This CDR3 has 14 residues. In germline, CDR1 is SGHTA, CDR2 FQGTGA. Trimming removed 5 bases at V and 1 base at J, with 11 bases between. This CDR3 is CASSPGTPNTEAFF. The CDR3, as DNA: TGTGCCAGCAGCCCCGGGACACCGAACACTGAAGCTTTCTTT.

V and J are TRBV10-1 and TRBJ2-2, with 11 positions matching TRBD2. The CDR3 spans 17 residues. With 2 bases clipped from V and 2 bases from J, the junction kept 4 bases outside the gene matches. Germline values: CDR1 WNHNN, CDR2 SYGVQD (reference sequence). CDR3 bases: TGCGCCAGCAGTGAGACTAGCGGGGGAGCAAACACCGGGGAGCTGTTTTTT. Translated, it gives CASSETSGGANTGELFF.

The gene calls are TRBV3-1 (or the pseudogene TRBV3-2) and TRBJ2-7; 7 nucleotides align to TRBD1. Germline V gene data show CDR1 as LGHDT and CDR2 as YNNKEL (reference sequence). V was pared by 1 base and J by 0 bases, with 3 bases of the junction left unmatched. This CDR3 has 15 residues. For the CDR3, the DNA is TGTGCCAGCAGCCAAGGACAGGGAAACTCCTACGAGCAGTACTTC. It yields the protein CASSQGQGNSYEQYF.

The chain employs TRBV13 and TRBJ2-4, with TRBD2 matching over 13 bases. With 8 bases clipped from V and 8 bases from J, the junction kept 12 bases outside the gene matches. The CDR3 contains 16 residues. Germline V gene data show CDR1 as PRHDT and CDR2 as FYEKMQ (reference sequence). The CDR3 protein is CASGGLAGTNLHIQYF. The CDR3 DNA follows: TGTGCCAGCGGGGGACTAGCGGGAACCAATCTACACATTCAGTACTTC.

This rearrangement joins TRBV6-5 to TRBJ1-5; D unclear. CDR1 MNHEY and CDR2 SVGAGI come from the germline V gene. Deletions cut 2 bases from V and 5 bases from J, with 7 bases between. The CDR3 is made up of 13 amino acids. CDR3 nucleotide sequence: TGTGCCAGCAGTTACGACACGGATCAGCCCCAGCATTTT. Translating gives CASSYDTDQPQHF.

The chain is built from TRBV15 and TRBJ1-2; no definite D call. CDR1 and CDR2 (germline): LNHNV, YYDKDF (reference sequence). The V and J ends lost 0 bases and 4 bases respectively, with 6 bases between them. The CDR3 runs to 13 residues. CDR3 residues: CATSREQLYGYTF. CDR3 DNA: TGTGCCACCAGCAGAGAACAGCTCTATGGCTACACCTTC.

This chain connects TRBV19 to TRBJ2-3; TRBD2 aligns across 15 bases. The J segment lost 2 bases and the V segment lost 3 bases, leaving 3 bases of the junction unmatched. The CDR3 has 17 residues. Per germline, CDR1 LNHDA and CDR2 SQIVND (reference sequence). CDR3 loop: CASSIGLAGGNTDTQYF. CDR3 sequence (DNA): TGTGCCAGTAGTATCGGACTAGCGGGAGGGAACACAGATACGCAGTATTTT.

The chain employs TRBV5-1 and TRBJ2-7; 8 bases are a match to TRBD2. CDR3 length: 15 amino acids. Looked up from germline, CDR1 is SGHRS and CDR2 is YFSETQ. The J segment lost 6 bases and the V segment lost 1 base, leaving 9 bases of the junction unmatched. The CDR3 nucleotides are TGCGCCAGCAGCTTGTCGGCGAGCGGGGGCGGCGAGCAGTACTTC. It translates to CASSLSASGGGEQYF.

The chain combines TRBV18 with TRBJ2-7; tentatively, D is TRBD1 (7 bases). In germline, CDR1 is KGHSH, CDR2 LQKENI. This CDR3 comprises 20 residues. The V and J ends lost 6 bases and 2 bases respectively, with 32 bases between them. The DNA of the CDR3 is TGTGCCAGCTCGCCCTTAGACAGGGCGGCCTGGCGGGAAAGAACCTACGAGCAGTACTTC. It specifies CASSPLDRAAWRERTYEQYF.

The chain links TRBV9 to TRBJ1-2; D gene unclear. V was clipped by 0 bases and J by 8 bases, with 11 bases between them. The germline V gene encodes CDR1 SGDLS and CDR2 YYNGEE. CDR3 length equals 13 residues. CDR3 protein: CASSVVSGWGYTF. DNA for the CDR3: TGTGCCAGCAGCGTAGTATCGGGGTGGGGCTACACCTTC. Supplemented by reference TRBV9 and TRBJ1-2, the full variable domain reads DSGVTQTPKHLITATGQRVTLRCSPRSGDLSVYWYQQSLDQGLQFLIQYYNGEERAKGNILERFSAQQFPDLHSELNLSSLELGDSALYFCASSVVSGWGYTFGSGTRLTVV.

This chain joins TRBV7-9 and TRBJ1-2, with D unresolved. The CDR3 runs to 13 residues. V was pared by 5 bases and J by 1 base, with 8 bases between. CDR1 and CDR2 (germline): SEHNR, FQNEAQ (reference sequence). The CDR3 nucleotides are TGTGCCAGCAGCCCTACAGTTAACTATGGCTACACCTTC. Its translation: CASSPTVNYGYTF. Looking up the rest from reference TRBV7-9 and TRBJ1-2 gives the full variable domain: DTGVSQNPRHKITKRGQNVTFRCDPISEHNRLYWYRQTLGQGPEFLTYFQNEAQLEKSRLLSDRFSAERPKGSFSTLEIQRTEQGDSAMYLCASSPTVNYGYTFGSGTRLTVV.

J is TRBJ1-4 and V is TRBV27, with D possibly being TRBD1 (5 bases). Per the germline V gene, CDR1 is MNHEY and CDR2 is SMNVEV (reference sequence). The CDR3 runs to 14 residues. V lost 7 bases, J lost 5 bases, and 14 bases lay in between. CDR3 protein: CASKDHRPNEKLFF. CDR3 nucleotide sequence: TGTGCCAGCAAGGATCACAGGCCAAATGAAAAACTGTTTTTT.

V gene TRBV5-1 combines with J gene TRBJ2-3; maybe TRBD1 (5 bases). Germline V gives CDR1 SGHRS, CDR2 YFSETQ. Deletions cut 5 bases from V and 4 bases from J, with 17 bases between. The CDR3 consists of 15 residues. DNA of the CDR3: TGCGCCAGCAGTCTGGCAGGGTTAATGGCAGATACGCAGTATTTT. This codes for CASSLAGLMADTQYF.

CDR3 in DNA: TGTGCCAGCAGTCGACAGGGGACGACAGATACGCAGTATTTT. Translating gives CASSRQGTTDTQYF. The rearrangement joins TRBV7-3 to TRBJ2-3; TRBD1 matches at 8 bases. Trimming cost V 6 bases and J 3 bases; bases outside gene matches: 5. This CDR3 region has 14 residues. The V gene's germline CDR1 is SGHTA and CDR2 FQGTGA.

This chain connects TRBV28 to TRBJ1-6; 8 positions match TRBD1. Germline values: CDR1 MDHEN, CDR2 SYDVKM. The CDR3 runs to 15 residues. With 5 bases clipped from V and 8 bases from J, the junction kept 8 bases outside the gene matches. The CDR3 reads CASSGPDREDSPLHF. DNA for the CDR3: TGTGCCAGCAGTGGGCCGGACAGGGAGGATTCACCCCTCCACTTT.

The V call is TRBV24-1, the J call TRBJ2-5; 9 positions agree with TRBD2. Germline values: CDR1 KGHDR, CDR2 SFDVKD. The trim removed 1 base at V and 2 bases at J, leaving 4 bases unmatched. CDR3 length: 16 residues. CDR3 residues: CATSDLGSGRQETQYF. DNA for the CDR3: TGTGCCACCAGTGATTTAGGCAGCGGGAGGCAAGAGACCCAGTACTTC.

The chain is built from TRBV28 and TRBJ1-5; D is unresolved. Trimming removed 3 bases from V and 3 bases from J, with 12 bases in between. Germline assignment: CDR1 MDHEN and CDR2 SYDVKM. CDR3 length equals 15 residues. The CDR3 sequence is CASSLTSPINQPQHF. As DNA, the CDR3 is TGTGCCAGCAGTTTGACTTCACCCATCAATCAGCCCCAGCATTTT.

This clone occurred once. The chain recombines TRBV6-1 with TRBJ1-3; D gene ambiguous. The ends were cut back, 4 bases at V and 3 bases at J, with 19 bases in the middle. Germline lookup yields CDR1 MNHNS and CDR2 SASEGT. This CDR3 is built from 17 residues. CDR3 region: CASSGRGVLLFGNTIYF. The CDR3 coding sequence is TGTGCCAGCAGTGGCCGCGGAGTTCTACTCTTTGGAAACACCATATATTTT.

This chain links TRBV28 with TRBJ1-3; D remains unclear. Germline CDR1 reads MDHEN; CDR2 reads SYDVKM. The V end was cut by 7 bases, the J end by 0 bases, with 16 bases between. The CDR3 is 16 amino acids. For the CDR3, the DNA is TGTGCCAGCACCACCTACCGGGGTTACTCTGGAAACACCATATATTTT. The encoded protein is CASTTYRGYSGNTIYF.

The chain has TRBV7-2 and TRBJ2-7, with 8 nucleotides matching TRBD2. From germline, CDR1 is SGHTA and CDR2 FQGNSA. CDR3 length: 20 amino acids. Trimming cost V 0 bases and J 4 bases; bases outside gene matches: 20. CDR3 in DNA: TGTGCCAGCAGCTTAGCGTCGGTTGATCTAGCGGGTCGAAGTTCATACGAGCAGTACTTC. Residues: CASSLASVDLAGRSSYEQYF.

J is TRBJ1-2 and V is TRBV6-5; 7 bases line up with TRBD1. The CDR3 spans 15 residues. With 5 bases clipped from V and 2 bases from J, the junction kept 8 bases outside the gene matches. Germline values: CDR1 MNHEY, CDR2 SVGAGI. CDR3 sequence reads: CASSMGTDSNYGYTF. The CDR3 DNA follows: TGTGCCAGCAGTATGGGGACAGACTCAAACTATGGCTACACCTTC.